The T cell receptor beta chain described here comes from a study of T cells after somatic rescue of genetic block. Only in-frame clones appear in the TCRdb table, and some are missing; sequencing was by immunoSEQ multiplex PCR. The sample yields 70,000 or so clones, 92% seen once. The receptor comes from a man between 40 and 49 years old. The material sequenced was peripheral blood mononuclear cells (PBMCs).

The CDR3 DNA is TGTGCCAGCAGCAAACAGGGGTACTATGGCTACACCTTC. This codes for CASSKQGYYGYTF. This chain joins TRBV27 and TRBJ1-2, with 7 positions matching TRBD1. The CDR3 sequence is 13 residues long. V was pared by 6 bases and J by 3 bases, with 4 bases of the junction left unmatched. The germline V gene encodes CDR1 MNHEY and CDR2 SMNVEV (reference sequence).